Listed below are T cell receptor beta chains from one sample, sequenced in a study of blood T cell repertoires in COVID-19. The assay was immunoSEQ multiplex PCR, and TCRdb's table has in-frame clones only and misses some. There are approximately 170,000 clones in the sample; around 78% occur only once, and approximately 4.7% lies in the top ten. The specimen sequenced was PBMCs or T cells enriched from blood (not recorded which). These receptors originate from a woman aged 50 to 60 who had recovered from COVID-19. The CDR3 runs from the conserved cysteine through the conserved F or W. D genes are given only for firm matches. Expanded clones are given a class, and other clones once, few, many or no size at all.

clone_size	cdr3_length	v_call	j_call	d_call	cdr3_nt	cdr3_aa
-	15	TRBV9	TRBJ2-1	-	TGTGCCAGCAGCGTAGGCAGCGGTTTCTCCAATGAGCAGTTCTTC	CASSVGSGFSNEQFF
-	14	TRBV5-1	TRBJ1-6	-	TGCGCCAGCAGCTTGGGTCAGGGCAACTCACCCCTCCACTTT	CASSLGQGNSPLHF
-	16	TRBV11-3	TRBJ2-2	TRBD2	TGTGCCAGCAGCTTAGGCGGGGGAGTGAACACCGGGGAGCTGTTTTTT	CASSLGGGVNTGELFF
few	14	TRBV4-1	TRBJ1-2	-	TGCGCCAGCAGCCAGAACAGGGTGGGCTATGGCTACACCTTC	CASSQNRVGYGYTF
-	16	TRBV19	TRBJ2-3	-	TGTGCCAGTAGTATCCGGGCGGGCGGTCGCACAGATACGCAGTATTTT	CASSIRAGGRTDTQYF
few	14	TRBV6-5	TRBJ2-1	-	TGTGCCAGCACCCAGAATACCCAGGGGAATGAGCAGTTCTTC	CASTQNTQGNEQFF
-	14	TRBV19	TRBJ1-5	-	TGTGCCAGTAGTATAGGCGACGACTATCAGCCCCAGCATTTT	CASSIGDDYQPQHF
few	16	TRBV2	TRBJ1-5	-	TGTGCCAGCAGTGAAGCGCTTCCTGGAGGGAATCAGCCCCAGCATTTT	CASSEALPGGNQPQHF
-	14	TRBV7-9	TRBJ1-6	TRBD1	TGTGCCAGCAGCCCCGGACAGGGGGCTTCACCCCTCCACTTT	CASSPGQGASPLHF
-	12	TRBV9	TRBJ2-2	-	TGTGCCAGCAGCGTAGCCGCCGGGGAGCTGTTTTTT	CASSVAAGELFF
-	14	TRBV7-9	TRBJ1-4	-	TGTGCCAGCAGCCGCGGGATGGCTAATGAAAAACTGTTTTTT	CASSRGMANEKLFF
-	15	TRBV4-2	TRBJ1-2	-	TGTGCCAGCAGCCAAGATTTCCAGGGTGGATATGGCTACACCTTC	CASSQDFQGGYGYTF
-	14	TRBV7-2	TRBJ2-1	TRBD1	TGTGCCAGCAGCGGCGGACAGGGATTTGGTGAGCAGTTCTTC	CASSGGQGFGEQFF
few	16	TRBV9	TRBJ2-5	-	TGTGCCAGCAGCCCCCTGGGGCGAGGCAGGGGAGAGACCCAGTACTTC	CASSPLGRGRGETQYF
-	16	TRBV10-3	TRBJ2-1	TRBD2	TGTGCCATCAGTGACCCTAGCGGGGGATCCTACAATGAGCAGTTCTTC	CAISDPSGGSYNEQFF
once	13	TRBV10-3	TRBJ1-5	-	TGTGCCGCCAAGGACAATAGCAATCAGCCCCAGCATTTT	CAAKDNSNQPQHF
once	15	TRBV4-3	TRBJ2-5	TRBD1	TGCGCCAGCAGCCGGGGGACAGGGGAATCGGAGACCCAGTACTTC	CASSRGTGESETQYF
-	13	TRBV30	TRBJ2-1	-	TGTGCCTGGGGAATGTCGGTCCACAATGAGCAGTTCTTC	CAWGMSVHNEQFF
-	17	TRBV7-2	TRBJ2-1	-	TGTGCCAGCAGCCCACCGCCGGGGTGGGAGAAAGGGAATGAGCAGTTCTTC	CASSPPPGWEKGNEQFF
few	15	TRBV11-2	TRBJ1-2	TRBD1	TGTGCCAGCAGCCCAGGACAGGGGGCGGACTATGGCTACACCTTC	CASSPGQGADYGYTF
once	12	TRBV25-1	TRBJ2-3	-	TGTGCCAGCAGTGCCAACATGGATACGCAGTATTTT	CASSANMDTQYF
few	15	TRBV21-1	TRBJ2-1	-	TGTGCCAGCAGCAGTCTAGCGGGAGGGCCTGGTGAGCAGTTCTTC	CASSSLAGGPGEQFF
few	13	TRBV19	TRBJ1-5	-	TGTGCCAGTAACACAGGCCAGGGTCAGCCCCAGCATTTT	CASNTGQGQPQHF
-	15	TRBV6-4	TRBJ2-1	TRBD2	TGTGCCAGCAGATGGACTAGCTCATCGTACAATGAGCAGTTCTTC	CASRWTSSSYNEQFF
-	13	TRBV27	TRBJ2-3	-	TGTGCCAGCAGTTTAAAAATAGAAAATACGCAGTATTTT	CASSLKIENTQYF
-	16	TRBV4-1	TRBJ1-4	-	TGCGCCAGCAGCCACGGGGAGGTACGAACTAATGAAAAACTGTTTTTT	CASSHGEVRTNEKLFF
-	14	TRBV6-1	TRBJ1-5	TRBD1	TGTGCCAGCGGAGGGGGCCTCGGCAATCAGCCCCAGCATTTT	CASGGGLGNQPQHF
-	16	TRBV6-2/TRBV6-3	TRBJ1-5	TRBD1	TGTGCCAGCAGCCCTGGACAGGGGGCGCGGAATCAGCCCCAGCATTTT	CASSPGQGARNQPQHF
once	13	TRBV6-5	TRBJ1-5	-	TGTGCCAGCAGTCTCCAGGGTGATCAGCCCCAGCATTTT	CASSLQGDQPQHF
-	14	TRBV6-5	TRBJ1-1	TRBD1	TGTGCCAGCAGAACCGGACAGGGAAGGCCTGAAGCTTTCTTT	CASRTGQGRPEAFF
-	17	TRBV7-8	TRBJ1-2	TRBD1	TGTGCCAGCAGCTCGGGACAGGGCCGGGCTTTTGACTATGGCTACACCTTC	CASSSGQGRAFDYGYTF
-	15	TRBV30	TRBJ1-1	TRBD1	TGTGCCTGGAGGGCCCGGGACAGGGGGTATTCTGAAGCTTTCTTT	CAWRARDRGYSEAFF
-	13	TRBV25-1	TRBJ1-2	TRBD1	TGTGCCAGCAGTGAACAGGGACAGGTGGGCTACACCTTC	CASSEQGQVGYTF
-	14	TRBV28	TRBJ1-1	-	TGTGCCAGTTACCAGGACAGCTATAACACTGAAGCTTTCTTT	CASYQDSYNTEAFF
once	12	TRBV28	TRBJ2-1	-	TGTGCCAGCAGTTTATTATACAATGAGCAGTTCTTC	CASSLLYNEQFF
few	12	TRBV9	TRBJ1-2	-	TGTGCCAGCAGTACAGGGCGCGGTGGCTACACCTTC	CASSTGRGGYTF
-	15	TRBV7-6	TRBJ1-1	-	TGTGCCAGCAGCCCCCCGGCGGGGGGGGCGACTGAAGCTTTCTTT	CASSPPAGGATEAFF
-	14	TRBV6-5	TRBJ1-1	TRBD1	TGTGCCAGCCGAAAACAGGGGATGAACACTGAAGCTTTCTTT	CASRKQGMNTEAFF
-	13	TRBV4-1	TRBJ2-2	-	TGCGCCAGCAGCCAAGCCAGGGCCGGGGAGCTGTTTTTT	CASSQARAGELFF
once	15	TRBV6-5	TRBJ1-2	-	TGTGCCAGCAGTTACTCGTTAGGGGGTAACTATGGCTACACCTTC	CASSYSLGGNYGYTF
-	15	TRBV10-2	TRBJ1-5	-	TGCGCCAGCAGTGAGGCCAGTCCCACGAATCAGCCCCAGCATTTT	CASSEASPTNQPQHF